This T cell receptor (beta chain) was retrieved from a study of shared clonotypes between healthy human individuals. Study-wide findings and caveats: Donor scarcity curtailed the genetic and exposure-history diversity represented herein.

About this clone: Its antigen is not identified.

CD4+ cells underwent separation, giving CD45RA+ naive and CD45RA-negative memory subsets. Sequencing was performed with immunoSEQ multiplex PCR; in TCRdb, only in-frame clones are kept and a portion is missing. The sample has approximately 530,000 clones, roughly 95% seen once. Per the germline V gene, CDR1 is MDHEN and CDR2 is SYDVKM. Trimming left V 6 bases short and J 9 bases short, with 9 bases between. The CDR3 length is 11 residues. This TCR derives from a woman aged 30 to 39 in good health. The sequencing sample was made of naive CD4+ T cells sorted from blood. As for subset: CD45RA+ positively selected. The chain employs TRBV28 and TRBJ2-1, with D uncertain. The CDR3 DNA sequence: TGTGCCAGCAGCCCTAATTTTGAGCAGTTCTTC. Protein sequence: CASSPNFEQFF.